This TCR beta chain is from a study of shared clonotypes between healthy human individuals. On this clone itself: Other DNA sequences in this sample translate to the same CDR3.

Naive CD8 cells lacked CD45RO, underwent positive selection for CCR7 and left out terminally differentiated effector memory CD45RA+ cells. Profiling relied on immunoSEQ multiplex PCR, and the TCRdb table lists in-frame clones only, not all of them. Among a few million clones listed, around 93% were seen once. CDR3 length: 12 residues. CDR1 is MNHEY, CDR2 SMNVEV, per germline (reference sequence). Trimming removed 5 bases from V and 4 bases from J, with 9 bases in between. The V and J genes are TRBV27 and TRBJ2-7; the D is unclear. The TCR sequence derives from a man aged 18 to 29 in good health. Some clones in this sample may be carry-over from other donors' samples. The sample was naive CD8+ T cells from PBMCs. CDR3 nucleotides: TGTGCCAGCAGTCTTCCATCTTACGAGCAGTACTTC. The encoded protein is CASSLPSYEQYF.